The 19 T cell receptor beta chains in this list originate from one sample, sequenced in a study of OX40 agonist ivuxolimab in advanced cancers. Profiled with immunoSEQ multiplex PCR; TCRdb holds only in-frame clones, not every one. The sample lists 100,000 to 150,000 clones; 85% to 95% were seen once. The source was CD4+ or CD8+ T cells sorted from blood, collected in a trial of the OX40 agonist ivuxolimab. Source of these receptors: an adult with an advanced solid tumor such as melanoma, head and neck, liver or kidney cancer.

The V gene is TRBV18, the J gene TRBJ2-7; 7 bases align to TRBD1. This CDR3 has 15 amino acids. Germline V gene lookup returns CDR1 KGHSH and CDR2 LQKENI. V trimming: 0 bases; J trimming: 1 base; junction bases outside the gene matches: 3. The CDR3 DNA reads TGTGCCAGCTCACCACCAGGGACAGTATCCTACGAGCAGTACTTC. It codes for CASSPPGTVSYEQYF.

The chain uses TRBV6-6 and TRBJ1-2; no firm D call. This CDR3 spans 13 amino acids. Trimming stripped 0 bases from V and 4 bases from J, with 6 bases between. Germline V gene data show CDR1 as MNHNY and CDR2 as SVGAGI (reference sequence). For the CDR3, the DNA is TGTGCCAGCAGTTACTCTGATGGCTATGGCTACACCTTC. Protein: CASSYSDGYGYTF.

This chain links TRBV7-2 with TRBJ2-5; TRBD2 is a possible D gene (5 bases). V dropped 3 bases and J dropped 2 bases, with 10 bases sitting between them. CDR1 is SGHTA, CDR2 FQGNSA, per germline. This CDR3 is built from 14 residues. CDR3 protein: CASSFRRGQETQYF. CDR3 bases: TGTGCCAGCAGCTTCAGGAGAGGGCAAGAGACCCAGTACTTC.

This rearrangement joins TRBV13 to TRBJ2-3; 7 bases match TRBD2. V dropped 4 bases and J dropped 4; count of bases not matched to a gene: 14. CDR3 length: 17 amino acids. CDR1 PRHDT and CDR2 FYEKMQ come from the germline V gene (reference sequence). The CDR3 reads CASSSVGGGRGADTQYF. The DNA for the CDR3 is TGTGCCAGCAGCTCGGTGGGAGGCGGGAGAGGAGCAGATACGCAGTATTTT.

This chain links TRBV6-5 with TRBJ2-7; 7 bases line up with TRBD2. The CDR3 sequence is 15 residues long. CDR1 is MNHEY, CDR2 SVGAGI, per germline. The V gene end was trimmed by 2 bases and the J gene end by 4 bases; junction bases not matched to a gene: 8. The CDR3 DNA sequence: TGTGCCAGCAGTTACGGGGCTAGCGGACTTTACGAGCAGTACTTC. This gives the protein CASSYGASGLYEQYF.

CDR3 sequence (DNA): TGTGCCAGCAGCTCCGGCGGGGGCCGGGGATACAATGAGCAGTTCTTC. This sequence encodes CASSSGGGRGYNEQFF. The chain combines TRBV7-2 with TRBJ2-1; tentative D call: TRBD2 (7 bases). Deletions cut 4 bases from V and 4 bases from J, with 17 bases between. The CDR3 totals 16 residues. Germline V gene lookup returns CDR1 SGHTA and CDR2 FQGNSA. The full variable domain, its missing parts supplied by reference TRBV7-2 and TRBJ2-1, is GAGVSQSPSNKVTEKGKDVELRCDPISGHTALYWYRQSLGQGLEFLIYFQGNSAPDKSGLPSDRFSAERTGGSVSTLTIQRTQQEDSAVYLCASSSGGGRGYNEQFFGPGTRLTVL.

The chain is built from TRBV6-5 and TRBJ1-6; 7 nucleotides line up with TRBD1. The CDR3 sequence is 15 residues long. The trim removed 5 bases at V and 3 bases at J, leaving 4 bases unmatched. Per germline, CDR1 MNHEY and CDR2 SVGAGI. The CDR3 DNA follows: TGTGCCAGCAGTACCCGGGACAGCTATAATTCACCCCTCCACTTT. Its protein is CASSTRDSYNSPLHF.

The V call is TRBV6-5, the J call TRBJ1-2; D gene ambiguous. The CDR3 length is 14 residues. Looked up from germline, CDR1 is MNHEY and CDR2 is SVGAGI. V lost 5 bases and J lost 2, with 12 bases in between. CDR3 region: CASSPTTTNYGYTF. CDR3 nucleotide sequence: TGTGCCAGCAGTCCAACGACAACCAACTATGGCTACACCTTC.

This chain connects TRBV9 to TRBJ2-7; 10 bases align to TRBD2. After removal of 0 bases from V and 4 bases from J, the junction contained 4 bases not matched to a gene. This CDR3 has 15 amino acids. CDR1 is SGDLS, CDR2 YYNGEE, per germline. Here the CDR3 reads CASSVGKRGGYEQYF. The DNA of the CDR3 is TGTGCCAGCAGCGTAGGCAAGCGGGGGGGGTACGAGCAGTACTTC.

The chain employs TRBV11-1 and TRBJ2-7; D gene uncertain. V was pared by 1 base and J by 6 bases, with 7 bases between. The CDR3 covers 12 residues. The germline CDR1 and CDR2 sequences are SGHAT and FQDESV (reference sequence). As DNA, the CDR3 is TGTGCCAGCAGCTTAGTGGCTCCCGAGCAGTACTTC. Amino acids: CASSLVAPEQYF.

The chain has TRBV5-1 and TRBJ2-2; D call uncertain. The V end lost 1 base, the J end lost 1 base, and 2 bases lay between the germline ends. Per germline, CDR1 SGHRS and CDR2 YFSETQ. The CDR3 is 13 residues long. The CDR3 is CASSLQNTGELFF. The CDR3, as DNA: TGCGCCAGCAGCTTGCAGAACACCGGGGAGCTGTTTTTT.

The CDR3 coding sequence is TGCGCCAGCAGCCTTAGGACTAGCGGGGGAGCCTTATCAGATACGCAGTATTTT. Its translation is CASSLRTSGGALSDTQYF. The rearrangement uses TRBV5-1 and TRBJ2-3; 13 bases are shared with TRBD2. CDR3 length equals 18 residues. Trimming removed 4 bases from V and 4 bases from J; junction bases left unmatched: 12. Germline values: CDR1 SGHRS, CDR2 YFSETQ.

The gene calls are TRBV11-2 and TRBJ1-2; possibly TRBD1 for D (6 bases). The CDR3 length is 15 residues. V was clipped by 1 base and J by 7 bases, with 16 bases between them. CDR1 SGHAT and CDR2 FQNNGV come from the germline V gene. The CDR3 region has the DNA TGTGCCAGCAGCTTAGCCGGGGGGCTAAGAGGTGGCTACACCTTC. Its translation: CASSLAGGLRGGYTF.

The chain couples TRBV20-1 to TRBJ2-5, with D unresolved. From germline, CDR1 is DFQATT and CDR2 SNEGSKA (reference sequence). The CDR3 extends over 11 amino acids. V was pared by 3 bases and J by 5 bases, with 7 bases between. CDR3 residues: CSARLGETQYF. In nucleotides, the CDR3 is TGCAGTGCTAGGCTGGGCGAGACCCAGTACTTC.

The chain carries TRBV6-1 and TRBJ1-2; D not certain. The CDR3 is made up of 11 amino acids. The germline CDR1 and CDR2 sequences are MNHNS and SASEGT. Trimming took 8 bases from V and 7 from J, leaving 11 bases between them. CDR3 nucleotide sequence: TGTGCCAGCCGGGCTAGTCTTGGCTACACCTTC. Amino acids: CASRASLGYTF.

The rearrangement joins TRBV7-2 to TRBJ2-7, with D perhaps TRBD1 (6 bases). CDR1 is SGHTA, CDR2 FQGNSA, per germline. Trimming took off 5 bases at V and 2 bases at J, with 13 bases between the two ends. The CDR3 has 14 amino acids. CDR3 loop: CASSDYRAPYEQYF. The DNA of the CDR3 is TGTGCCAGCAGCGACTACAGGGCCCCCTACGAGCAGTACTTC.

The chain combines TRBV6-5 with TRBJ1-5; TRBD1 aligns across 10 bases. Germline V gives CDR1 MNHEY, CDR2 SVGAGI. This CDR3 has 14 amino acids. The trim removed 5 bases at V and 6 bases at J, leaving 4 bases unmatched. The CDR3 nucleotides read TGTGCCAGCAGTCCGGGACAGGGGCCTCAGCCCCAGCATTTT. This codes for CASSPGQGPQPQHF.

The chain uses TRBV9 and TRBJ1-4; possibly TRBD1 for D (5 bases). The CDR3 contains 16 residues. Deletions cut 3 bases from V and 8 bases from J, with 20 bases between. CDR1 is SGDLS, CDR2 YYNGEE, per germline. Written as DNA, the CDR3 is TGTGCCAGCAGCGCCCCTCTCGAGGGGCAGCGCGAAAAACTGTTTTTT. Its protein product is CASSAPLEGQREKLFF.

The chain is built from TRBV21-1 and TRBJ2-7; the D call of TRBD2 is as the table states it, not checked on the DNA. TRBV21-1 has pseudogene status. CDR3 length equals 13 residues. The CDR3 coding sequence is TGTGCCAGCAGCAAAAAGGCCCCGGAGGGGCAGTACTTC. It codes for CASSKKAPEGQYF.